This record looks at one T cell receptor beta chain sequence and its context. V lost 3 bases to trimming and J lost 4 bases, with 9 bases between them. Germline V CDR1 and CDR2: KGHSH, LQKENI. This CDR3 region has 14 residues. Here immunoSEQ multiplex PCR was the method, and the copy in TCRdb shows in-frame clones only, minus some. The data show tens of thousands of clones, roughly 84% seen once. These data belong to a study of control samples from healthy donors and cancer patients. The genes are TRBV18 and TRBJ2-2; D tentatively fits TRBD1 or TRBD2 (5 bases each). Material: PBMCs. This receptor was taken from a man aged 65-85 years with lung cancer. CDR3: CASSPAGATGELFF. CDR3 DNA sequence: TGTGCCAGCTCACCGGCCGGGGCCACCGGGGAGCTGTTTTTT.